One and the same sample provided the 18 T cell receptor beta chains below, sequenced in a study of T cell changes during pregnancy in multiple sclerosis. The method was immunoSEQ multiplex PCR; TCRdb's version includes in-frame clones alone and lacks a portion of them. The sample lists 30,000 to 45,000 clones, approximately 92% seen once, with roughly 1.2% in the top ten. Sequenced input: PBMCs (not recorded whether the cells were cultured). All receptors derive from a female donor with multiple sclerosis, enrolled in a pregnancy study.

The J gene is TRBJ1-2, the V gene TRBV5-5; D is perhaps TRBD1 (5 bases). CDR1 SGHKS and CDR2 YYEKEE come from the germline V gene (reference sequence). The CDR3 runs 15 residues. The ends were cut back, 1 base at V and 1 base at J, with 11 bases in the middle. The CDR3 nucleotides read TGTGCCAGCAGCTTGTTGGGGCCGCTTAACTATGGCTACACCTTC. It codes for CASSLLGPLNYGYTF.

The chain carries TRBV6-1 and TRBJ1-4; a weak D match, TRBD1 (6 bases). The V gene lost 6 bases and the J gene lost 1 base, with 12 bases spanning the gap. Germline V gene sequence: CDR1 MNHNS, CDR2 SASEGT. The CDR3 length is 15 residues. The DNA for the CDR3 is TGTGCCAGCAGAGTTACAGGGTTAACTAATGAAAAACTGTTTTTT. Amino acid sequence: CASRVTGLTNEKLFF.

V and J are TRBV19 and TRBJ2-2; no clear D gene. Germline V gene lookup returns CDR1 LNHDA and CDR2 SQIVND (reference sequence). This CDR3 is built from 12 residues. Trimming took off 3 bases at V and 9 bases at J, with 8 bases between the two ends. The CDR3 loop reads CASSISSWELFF. Here the CDR3 DNA reads TGTGCCAGTAGTATTTCCAGCTGGGAGCTGTTTTTT.

The genes are TRBV5-4 and TRBJ1-3; D is unresolved. CDR1 is SGHNT and CDR2 is YYREEE in the germline V gene (reference sequence). With 1 base removed from V and 4 bases from J, the gap between germline ends came to 9 bases. This CDR3 spans 14 amino acids. The CDR3 bases are TGTGCCAGCAGCTTGAGCCTGGGGGGAAACACCATATATTTT. Translation gives CASSLSLGGNTIYF.

The rearrangement links TRBV5-6 to TRBJ2-5; TRBD2 agrees at 11 bases. The CDR3 has 16 residues. Germline loops: CDR1 SGHDT, CDR2 YYEEEE. After removal of 4 bases from V and 5 bases from J, the junction contained 10 bases not matched to a gene. The CDR3 DNA follows: TGTGCCAGCAGCCCGCTTGGGACTAGCGGCCTGGAGACCCAGTACTTC. This codes for CASSPLGTSGLETQYF. Combining the CDR3 with reference TRBV5-6 and TRBJ2-5 gives the whole variable domain DAGVTQSPTHLIKTRGQQVTLRCSPKSGHDTVSWYQQALGQGPQFIFQYYEEEERQRGNFPDRFSGHQFPNYSSELNVNALLLGDSALYLCASSPLGTSGLETQYFGPGTRLLVL.

This chain uses TRBV18 with TRBJ1-1; a possible D gene is TRBD1 (6 bases). The V end was cut by 6 bases, the J end by 4 bases, with 18 bases between. The CDR3 contains 15 residues. From germline, CDR1 is KGHSH and CDR2 LQKENI. CDR3 loop: CASSLLQGPVTEAFF. In DNA, the CDR3 is TGTGCCAGCTCGCTACTACAGGGCCCGGTCACTGAAGCTTTCTTT.

V and J are TRBV7-9 and TRBJ1-3; D unclear. Trimming took 4 bases from V and 8 from J, leaving 27 bases between them. Germline values: CDR1 SEHNR, CDR2 FQNEAQ (reference sequence). This CDR3 is built from 18 residues. The CDR3 here is CASSSDTSTVLRGDTIYF. The CDR3 region has the DNA TGTGCCAGCAGCTCCGATACTTCAACGGTATTAAGAGGAGACACCATATATTTT.

The J gene is TRBJ2-6, the V gene TRBV2, with D unclear. Trimming removed 4 bases at V and 0 bases at J, with 10 bases between. The CDR3 runs to 16 residues. From germline, CDR1 is SNHLY and CDR2 FYNNEI. The CDR3 here is CASSGQVVSGANVLTF. CDR3 nucleotides: TGTGCCAGCAGTGGTCAAGTAGTCTCTGGGGCCAACGTCCTGACTTTC.

This clone was found once. The CDR3 bases are TGCGCCAGCAGCCGGACTAGCGGGAGGGAGTCCTACAATGAGCAGTTCTTC. It translates to CASSRTSGRESYNEQFF. The rearrangement joins TRBV5-1 to TRBJ2-1; 15 bases align to TRBD2. The J segment lost 1 base and the V segment lost 4 bases, leaving 3 bases of the junction unmatched. This CDR3 is 17 amino acids long. Per the germline V gene, CDR1 is SGHRS and CDR2 is YFSETQ.

The V call is TRBV5-1, the J call TRBJ2-3; a possible D gene is TRBD1 (5 bases). CDR3 length: 17 amino acids. The V gene lost 1 base and the J gene lost 0 bases, with 15 bases spanning the gap. The V gene's germline CDR1 is SGHRS and CDR2 YFSETQ. The CDR3 DNA reads TGCGCCAGCAGCTTGTACGGCCAGGGCGGCAGCACAGATACGCAGTATTTT. This codes for CASSLYGQGGSTDTQYF.

This clone appeared once. The junction departs from the called germline gene at one end, perhaps through a read error. The chain carries TRBV27 and TRBJ2-5, with D unclear. Germline V gives CDR1 MNHEY, CDR2 SMNVEV (reference sequence). This CDR3 has 13 amino acids. The CDR3 DNA follows: TGTGCCAGCAGATTATCTGCAGGCAGGACCCAGTACTTC. Translated, it gives CASRLSAGRTQYF.

This rearrangement joins TRBV6-5 to TRBJ2-1, with unresolved D. Germline V gives CDR1 MNHEY, CDR2 SVGAGI. Trimming removed 6 bases from V and 5 bases from J, with 8 bases in between. This CDR3 has 12 amino acids. The CDR3 loop reads CASRGLDNEQFF. As DNA, the CDR3 is TGTGCCAGCAGGGGCCTAGACAATGAGCAGTTCTTC.

This clone was detected only once. The rearrangement uses TRBV28 and TRBJ2-1; D remains unclear. There are 13 residues in the CDR3. The germline V gene has CDR1 MDHEN and CDR2 SYDVKM. V lost 4 bases and J lost 5, with 9 bases in between. CDR3 nucleotides: TGTGCCAGCAGTTCCCGAATGAACAATGAGCAGTTCTTC. Its protein is CASSSRMNNEQFF. Variable domain in full (rest from reference TRBV28 and TRBJ2-1): DVKVTQSSRYLVKRTGEKVFLECVQDMDHENMFWYRQDPGLGLRLIYFSYDVKMKEKGDIPEGYSVSREKKERFSLILESASTNQTSMYLCASSSRMNNEQFFGPGTRLTVL.

The chain joins TRBV19 to TRBJ2-2; D is possibly TRBD2 (6 bases). This CDR3 has 16 amino acids. Looked up from germline, CDR1 is LNHDA and CDR2 is SQIVND (reference sequence). Trimming cost V 5 bases and J 5 bases, with 18 bases left between them. The CDR3 loop reads CASSPNPGRGTGELFF. CDR3 coding DNA: TGTGCCAGTAGTCCCAACCCCGGGAGAGGAACCGGGGAGCTGTTTTTT.

This chain joins TRBV15 and TRBJ2-1, with D unclear. Per the germline V gene, CDR1 is LNHNV and CDR2 is YYDKDF (reference sequence). The CDR3 length is 16 residues. Trimming left V 5 bases short and J 6 bases short, with 20 bases between. CDR3: CATSEPSESYFNEQFF. The CDR3 DNA sequence: TGTGCCACCAGCGAGCCGAGCGAGTCCTATTTCAATGAGCAGTTCTTC. Together with reference TRBV15 and TRBJ2-1, the CDR3 gives the full variable domain: DAMVIQNPRYQVTQFGKPVTLSCSQTLNHNVMYWYQQKSSQAPKLLFHYYDKDFNNEADTPDNFQSRRPNTSFCFLDIRSPGLGDTAMYLCATSEPSESYFNEQFFGPGTRLTVL.

The chain has TRBV4-2 and TRBJ1-1; tentative D call: TRBD1 (6 bases). The CDR3 is made up of 12 amino acids. The germline V and J ends were trimmed by 5 bases and 8 bases, with 12 bases remaining between them. The germline gives CDR1 LGHNA, CDR2 YNFKEQ. CDR3 bases: TGTGCCAGCAGCGGGGGGGCTGAAGAAGCTTTCTTT. Encoded protein: CASSGGAEEAFF.

The rearrangement links TRBV4-1 to TRBJ2-7, with TRBD2 as a possible D gene (5 bases). V was pared by 0 bases and J by 7 bases, with 16 bases between. This CDR3 contains 15 residues. CDR1 is MGHRA, CDR2 YSYEKL, per germline. The CDR3 loop reads CASSQDSLKTGEQYF. The CDR3 DNA reads TGCGCCAGCAGCCAAGATTCCCTGAAGACGGGGGAGCAGTACTTC.

CDR3 coding DNA: TGTGCCAGCAGCTTATTACCACCGAACACTGAAGCTTTCTTT. This translates into CASSLLPPNTEAFF. This sequence joins TRBV5-5 and TRBJ1-1; unclear D gene. This CDR3 has 14 residues. Trimming stripped 2 bases from V and 1 base from J, with 9 bases between. In germline, CDR1 is SGHKS, CDR2 YYEKEE (reference sequence).